A single sample gave rise to the 19 T cell receptor beta chains below, sequenced in a study of identical twins. TCRdb re-called the 5' RACE reads through MiXCR, storing one row per CDR3 protein. In the table there are hundreds of thousands of distinct CDR3 sequences, more than 6.5% of which are singletons. This same sample was also taken into another study, of yellow fever vaccine responses in identical twins.

The sequencing sample was made of PBMCs. The source is a woman aged 18-29 years in good health.

This rearrangement joins TRBV7-2 to TRBJ2-5; TRBD1 matches 8 bases. Trimming removed 4 bases from V and 4 bases from J; junction bases left unmatched: 8. The CDR3 is 15 amino acids. Germline CDR1 is SGHTA and CDR2 is FQGNSA. The CDR3 DNA is TGTGCCAGCAGCTCCCCAGGGGGCTCTAGAGAGACCCAGTACTTC. It translates to CASSSPGGSRETQYF. Based on the CDR3 plus reference TRBV7-2 and TRBJ2-5, the full variable domain is GAGVSQSPSNKVTEKGKDVELRCDPISGHTALYWYRQSLGQGLEFLIYFQGNSAPDKSGLPSDRFSAERTGGSVSTLTIQRTQQEDSAVYLCASSSPGGSRETQYFGPGTRLLVL.

This clonotype was found many times. The chain carries TRBV20-1 and TRBJ2-1; D not resolved. V dropped 2 bases and J dropped 4 bases, with 9 bases sitting between them. Looked up from germline, CDR1 is DFQATT and CDR2 is SNEGSKA (reference sequence). The CDR3 is 13 residues long. The CDR3 nucleotides are TGCAGTGCTAGACCCTCAGGATACAATGAGCAGTTCTTC. Translation gives CSARPSGYNEQFF.

The V and J genes are TRBV7-2 and TRBJ1-1; 8 nucleotides agree with TRBD1. The CDR3 spans 17 residues. The germline V gene has CDR1 SGHTA and CDR2 FQGNSA. V lost 1 base to trimming and J lost 0 bases; unmatched junction nucleotides: 7. CDR3: CASSLGLRQGMNTEAFF. The CDR3, as DNA: TGTGCCAGCAGCTTAGGGCTGAGACAGGGGATGAACACTGAAGCTTTCTTT.

This clonotype was seen more than once but under ten times. The chain couples TRBV7-9 to TRBJ2-7; 11 positions agree with TRBD1. Trimming removed 4 bases from V and 7 bases from J; junction bases left unmatched: 6. Germline CDR1 and CDR2: SEHNR and FQNEAQ (reference sequence). The CDR3 consists of 14 residues. The CDR3 nucleotides read TGTGCCAGCAGCTCGGGACAGGGGGTCTGGGAGCAGTACTTC. Residues: CASSSGQGVWEQYF.

V and J are TRBV3-1 and TRBJ2-7; D unclear. The V end lost 0 bases, the J end lost 0 bases, and 15 bases lay between the germline ends. The germline gives CDR1 LGHDT, CDR2 YNNKEL (reference sequence). The CDR3 consists of 17 residues. The CDR3 here is CASSQDYQISSSYEQYF. The DNA of the CDR3 is TGTGCCAGCAGCCAAGATTATCAGATTTCAAGCTCCTACGAGCAGTACTTC.

This clonotype has just a few counts. V is TRBV6-6 and J is TRBJ2-7; no clear D gene. V shed 10 bases and J shed 7 bases, with 11 bases lying between them. CDR3 length equals 10 residues. Germline V lookup: CDR1 MNHNY, CDR2 SVGAGI (reference sequence). CDR3: CATLGGEQYF. The CDR3 nucleotides are TGTGCCACCCTAGGTGGTGAGCAGTACTTC.

This clonotype appeared many times. The CDR3 region is CASSQGLAGVGEQYF. CDR3 nucleotide sequence: TGCGCCAGCAGCCAGGGACTAGCGGGAGTTGGCGAGCAGTACTTC. This rearrangement joins TRBV4-1 to TRBJ2-7; the match to TRBD2 covers 14 bases. The germline gives CDR1 MGHRA, CDR2 YSYEKL. The CDR3 is made up of 15 amino acids. The V gene end was trimmed by 3 bases and the J gene end by 6 bases; junction bases not matched to a gene: 4.

This clonotype was seen a handful of times. The rearrangement uses TRBV7-9 and TRBJ2-3, with 7 nucleotides matching TRBD2. The germline V gene has CDR1 SEHNR and CDR2 FQNEAQ (reference sequence). This CDR3 contains 15 residues. J lost 1 base, V lost 7 bases, and 8 bases had no gene match. The CDR3 reads CASTYNRGGTDTQYF. The CDR3 DNA is TGTGCCAGCACCTACAACCGGGGGGGCACAGATACGCAGTATTTT.

This clonotype was detected ten times or more. The chain carries TRBV29-1 and TRBJ2-6; D unclear. V was clipped by 5 bases and J by 1 base, with 3 bases between them. This CDR3 spans 12 amino acids. Germline loops: CDR1 SQVTM, CDR2 ANQGSEA. CDR3 loop: CSVQSGANVLTF. The CDR3 DNA reads TGCAGCGTTCAGTCTGGGGCCAACGTCCTGACTTTC.

There are a few counts of this clonotype. The V call is TRBV20-1, the J call TRBJ2-7, with D possibly TRBD2 on 5 matching bases. Trimming stripped 2 bases from V and 1 base from J, with 33 bases between. The germline V gene encodes CDR1 DFQATT and CDR2 SNEGSKA (reference sequence). The CDR3 covers 21 residues. For the CDR3, the DNA is TGCAGTGCTAGATCTTTTGTAGGGAGCGGAGGCCCCGTTCAGGCATCCTACGAGCAGTACTTC. As protein: CSARSFVGSGGPVQASYEQYF.

This clonotype was seen a handful of times. The rearrangement uses TRBV4-3 and TRBJ2-3; TRBD2 aligns across 10 bases. CDR3 length: 15 residues. After removal of 5 bases from V and 4 bases from J, the junction contained 6 bases not matched to a gene. Germline V CDR1 and CDR2: LGHNA, YSLEER. The CDR3 protein is CASSSSGSGPDTQYF. CDR3 DNA: TGCGCCAGCAGCTCTAGCGGGAGCGGTCCAGATACGCAGTATTTT.

Only a few counts were recorded for this clonotype. The V call is TRBV4-2, the J call TRBJ2-3; TRBD2 is a possible D gene (5 bases). CDR1 and CDR2 (germline): LGHNA, YNFKEQ. V lost 4 bases and J lost 4, with 21 bases in between. This CDR3 has 17 residues. The CDR3 bases are TGTGCCAGCAGCCCTGGATCGATGCTAGCTCGGGCAGATACGCAGTATTTT. The encoded protein is CASSPGSMLARADTQYF.

This clonotype has at least ten counts. The chain carries TRBV12-3 or TRBV12-4 and TRBJ1-5; D remains ambiguous. The V end was cut by 2 bases, the J end by 9 bases, with 14 bases between. The CDR3 spans 14 residues. CDR3 protein: CASSLSGLYWPQHF. DNA for the CDR3: TGTGCCAGCAGTTTATCCGGCTTATATTGGCCCCAGCATTTT.

This clonotype was counted many times. This chain connects TRBV5-1 to TRBJ2-7; 7 positions match TRBD1. After removal of 0 bases from V and 2 bases from J, the junction contained 2 bases not matched to a gene. Germline lookup yields CDR1 SGHRS and CDR2 YFSETQ. CDR3 length equals 14 residues. The DNA of the CDR3 is TGCGCCAGCAGCTTGGACGGGACAGCCTACGAGCAGTACTTC. Translation gives CASSLDGTAYEQYF.

This clonotype came up a few times. The V gene is TRBV10-3, the J gene TRBJ1-4; TRBD1 is a possible D gene (5 bases). The germline CDR1 and CDR2 sequences are ENHRY and SYGVKD. V was shortened by 3 bases and J by 10 bases, with 15 bases between the two germline ends. The CDR3 runs 14 residues. The CDR3 protein is CAISDSRASGKLFF. CDR3 DNA: TGTGCCATCAGTGATTCCAGGGCTTCCGGAAAACTGTTTTTT.

The rearrangement links TRBV11-1 to TRBJ2-1; 8 positions agree with TRBD2. Trimming at V came to 2 bases and at J to 0 bases, leaving 12 bases not matched to a gene. Germline loops: CDR1 SGHAT, CDR2 FQDESV (reference sequence). The CDR3 has 19 amino acids. The CDR3, as DNA: TGTGCCAGCAGCTTAACTAGCGGTTATGGTAGAGGCTCCTACAATGAGCAGTTCTTC. Translating gives CASSLTSGYGRGSYNEQFF. Full variable domain (remainder filled in from reference TRBV11-1 and TRBJ2-1): EAEVAQSPRYKITEKSQAVAFWCDPISGHATLYWYRQILGQGPELLVQFQDESVVDDSQLPKDRFSAERLKGVDSTLKIQPAELGDSAMYLCASSLTSGYGRGSYNEQFFGPGTRLTVL.

The V and J genes are TRBV10-3 and TRBJ2-2, with 8 bases that match TRBD1. CDR1 and CDR2 from the germline V gene are ENHRY and SYGVKD. With V trimmed by 7 bases and J by 1 base, 2 bases remained unmatched. CDR3 length equals 14 residues. The CDR3 region has the DNA TGTGCCATCATGGGGACAGGGAACACCGGGGAGCTGTTTTTT. Protein sequence: CAIMGTGNTGELFF.

This clonotype was detected a few times. The CDR3 region is CASLSRISSYEQYF. CDR3 nucleotides: TGTGCCAGCCTCAGTCGGATTAGCTCCTACGAGCAGTACTTC. The rearrangement uses TRBV28 and TRBJ2-7; no reliable D call. Trimming took off 8 bases at V and 0 bases at J, with 14 bases between the two ends. The CDR3 is 14 residues long. Germline V lookup: CDR1 MDHEN, CDR2 SYDVKM.

V usage is TRBV6-1 and J usage is TRBJ1-4; D is ambiguous. The germline V gene encodes CDR1 MNHNS and CDR2 SASEGT. The CDR3 sequence is 14 residues long. The V end lost 8 bases, the J end lost 5 bases, and 15 bases lay between the germline ends. The CDR3 DNA reads TGTGCCAGCGCGCCCACCTACTCCAATGAAAAACTGTTTTTT. Its translation: CASAPTYSNEKLFF.